The present entry profiles one TCR beta chain with its context. No antigen is known for it. The data stem from a study of yellow fever vaccine responses in identical twins. Study results and limitations: After vaccination, twins' T cell response reportedly seemed partly convergent, partly personalized.

TCRdb ran MiXCR on the RT-PCR reads and lists one entry per CDR3 protein. The data hold 5,000 or so distinct CDR3 sequences, with approximately 89% observed a single time. The TCR comes from a woman under 30 who received the yellow fever vaccine. The input for sequencing was T cells from blood (PBMCs), unsorted or a sorted subset (not recorded which), taken before or after yellow fever vaccination (not recorded which).

This CDR3 reads CSAAQSYEQYF. The CDR3 coding sequence is TGCAGCGCCGCTCAGTCCTACGAGCAGTACTTC. V is TRBV29-1 and J is TRBJ2-7; D unresolved. In germline, CDR1 is SQVTM, CDR2 ANQGSEA. CDR3 length equals 11 residues. V was cut by 7 bases and J by 1 base, with 8 bases left in between.